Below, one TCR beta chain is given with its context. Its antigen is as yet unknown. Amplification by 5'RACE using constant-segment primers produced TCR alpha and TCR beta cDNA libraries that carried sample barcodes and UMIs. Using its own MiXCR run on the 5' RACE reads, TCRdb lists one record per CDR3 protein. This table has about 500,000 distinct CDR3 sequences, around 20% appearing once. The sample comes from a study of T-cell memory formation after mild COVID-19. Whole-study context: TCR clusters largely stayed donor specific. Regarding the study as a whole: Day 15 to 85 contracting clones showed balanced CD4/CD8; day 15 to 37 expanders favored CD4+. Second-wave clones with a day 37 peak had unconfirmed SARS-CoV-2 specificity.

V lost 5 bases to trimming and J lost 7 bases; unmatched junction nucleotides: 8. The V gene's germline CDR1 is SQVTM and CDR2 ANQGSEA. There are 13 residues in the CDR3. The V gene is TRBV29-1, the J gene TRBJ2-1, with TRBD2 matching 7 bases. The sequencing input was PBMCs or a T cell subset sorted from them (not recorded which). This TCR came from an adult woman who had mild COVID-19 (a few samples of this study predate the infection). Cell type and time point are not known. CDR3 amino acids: CSVRAGVTNEQFF. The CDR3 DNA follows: TGCAGCGTTCGTGCGGGGGTGACGAATGAGCAGTTCTTC.